This TCR beta chain was captured by sequencing in a study of identical twins. CDR1 DFQATT and CDR2 SNEGSKA come from the germline V gene (reference sequence). CDR3 size: 16 residues. One entry per CDR3 protein, called by TCRdb with MiXCR from the 5' RACE reads. Of about 260,000 distinct CDR3 sequences detected, roughly 7% appear once; the ten largest clones hold 3.5% to 4%. A word on this clonotype: One end of the junction fails to match germline, which may point to a read error.

A further study also used this sample, focusing on yellow fever vaccine responses in identical twins.

The chain has TRBV20-1 and TRBJ2-2, with 11 nucleotides matching TRBD2. Source material: memory (CD45RO+) T cells sorted from blood. This receptor was taken from a woman aged 18-29 years in good health. The CDR3 nucleotides are TGCTGTGCTAGAGTCCCCCGCCTAGCGGGAGGCGGGGAGCTGTTTTTT. This gives the protein CCARVPRLAGGGELFF.